Below are 21 T cell receptor beta chains sequenced from a single sample in a study of vaccination and CD4 T cells after COVID-19. From the PCR reads, TCRdb called clonotypes with MiXCR, one entry per CDR3 protein. The repertoire consists of some 16,000 distinct CDR3 sequences, with 66% occurring once and the leading ten covering around 1.1%. The source was CD4+ T cells from blood, collected after SARS-CoV-2 vaccination. The source is a human donor who had recovered from COVID-19.

The chain uses TRBV19 and TRBJ1-2; the D gene is possibly TRBD1 (5 bases). V was pared by 3 bases and J by 0 bases, with 17 bases between. The germline V gene has CDR1 LNHDA and CDR2 SQIVND (reference sequence). This CDR3 region has 17 residues. DNA for the CDR3: TGTGCCAGTAGTATGAAGTCCAGGGTCCCCGCTAACTATGGCTACACCTTC. Translation: CASSMKSRVPANYGYTF.

This chain connects TRBV6-1 to TRBJ1-1, with D unresolved. The CDR3 has 13 amino acids. Germline values: CDR1 MNHNS, CDR2 SASEGT. V was clipped by 2 bases and J by 0 bases, with 4 bases between them. CDR3 residues: CASSETLNTEAFF. In nucleotides, the CDR3 is TGTGCCAGCAGTGAAACATTGAACACTGAAGCTTTCTTT.

The chain uses TRBV24-1 and TRBJ2-1, with 13 bases fitting TRBD2. The CDR3 consists of 16 residues. Trimming at V came to 0 bases and at J to 10 bases, leaving 5 bases not matched to a gene. Germline CDR1 is KGHDR and CDR2 is SFDVKD. The CDR3: CATSDLTSGRAREQFF. The CDR3 DNA sequence: TGTGCCACCAGTGATTTGACTAGCGGGAGGGCGCGAGAGCAGTTCTTC.

This clonotype was observed a single time. The chain recombines TRBV28 with TRBJ1-2, with a weak D call TRBD1 (5 bases). The germline CDR1 and CDR2 sequences are MDHEN and SYDVKM. The CDR3 covers 14 residues. Trimming shortened V by 2 bases and J by 6 bases, and 13 bases separated the two germline ends. CDR3 protein: CASSLGAGGDGYTF. CDR3 bases: TGTGCCAGCAGTTTAGGGGCCGGGGGGGATGGCTACACCTTC.

The J gene is TRBJ2-7, the V gene TRBV2, with 12 bases identical to TRBD2. The CDR3 has 16 amino acids. Unmatched junction bases numbered 6, after V lost 2 bases and J lost 4 bases. Germline CDR1 SNHLY, CDR2 FYNNEI. This CDR3 reads CASSEILTSGSYEQYF. The CDR3 bases are TGTGCCAGCAGTGAAATTTTGACTAGCGGGAGTTACGAGCAGTACTTC.

The chain has TRBV28 and TRBJ2-3; 10 nucleotides match TRBD2. Germline CDR1 MDHEN, CDR2 SYDVKM. The CDR3 runs to 15 residues. J lost 3 bases, V lost 5 bases, and 5 bases had no gene match. CDR3: CASSGRTSGTDTQYF. The DNA of the CDR3 is TGTGCCAGCAGTGGAAGGACTAGCGGAACAGATACGCAGTATTTT.

This chain connects TRBV12-3 or TRBV12-4 to TRBJ1-3, with D perhaps TRBD1 (5 bases). This CDR3 comprises 15 residues. The V gene lost 6 bases and the J gene lost 0 bases, with 12 bases spanning the gap. The CDR3 DNA follows: TGTGCCAGCAGGGGGGGACTCAGCTCTGGAAACACCATATATTTT. It is translated as CASRGGLSSGNTIYF.

The chain couples TRBV25-1 to TRBJ2-2; 10 bases are shared with TRBD2. Losses at the gene ends were 6 bases for V and 6 bases for J; bases not matched to a gene: 4. The CDR3 length is 14 residues. In germline, CDR1 is MGHDK, CDR2 SYGVNS. CDR3 amino acids: CASRPSGRAGELFF. In DNA, the CDR3 is TGTGCCAGCAGACCCAGCGGGAGGGCCGGGGAGCTGTTTTTT.

The gene calls are TRBV12-3 or TRBV12-4 and TRBJ2-1, with D perhaps being TRBD1 or TRBD2 (5 bases each). The length of the CDR3 is 14 residues. V was cut by 3 bases and J by 5 bases, with 11 bases left in between. CDR3 region: CASSFHGANNEQFF. The DNA for the CDR3 is TGTGCCAGCAGTTTTCACGGGGCAAACAATGAGCAGTTCTTC.

This rearrangement joins TRBV2 to TRBJ1-5; the D is unclear. V was clipped by 3 bases and J by 5 bases, with 8 bases between them. In germline, CDR1 is SNHLY, CDR2 FYNNEI. The CDR3 has 13 residues. The CDR3 is CASSDEGYQPQHF. Here the CDR3 DNA reads TGTGCCAGCAGTGATGAGGGATATCAGCCCCAGCATTTT.

J is TRBJ2-3 and V is TRBV6-1; a possible D gene is TRBD2 (6 bases). Trimming pared 2 bases from V and 4 bases from J, leaving 13 bases between. From germline, CDR1 is MNHNS and CDR2 SASEGT. CDR3 length equals 15 residues. CDR3: CASSEPLAEPDTQYF. For the CDR3, the DNA is TGTGCCAGCAGTGAACCCTTAGCGGAACCAGATACGCAGTATTTT.

The J gene is TRBJ2-4, the V gene TRBV7-2; unclear D gene. The germline gives CDR1 SGHTA, CDR2 FQGNSA. CDR3 length: 16 amino acids. Trimming took off 3 bases at V and 0 bases at J, with 12 bases between the two ends. The CDR3 sequence is CASSFGQTIAKNIQYF. CDR3 in DNA: TGTGCCAGCAGCTTTGGCCAGACCATAGCCAAAAACATTCAGTACTTC.

The chain links TRBV19 to TRBJ1-1; TRBD1 matches at 10 bases. CDR3 length equals 17 residues. The germline CDR1 and CDR2 sequences are LNHDA and SQIVND (reference sequence). V lost 3 bases to trimming and J lost 4 bases; unmatched junction nucleotides: 11. CDR3 amino acids: CASSIGRRGQGVTEAFF. CDR3 nucleotides: TGTGCCAGTAGTATTGGGAGGCGCGGACAGGGGGTCACTGAAGCTTTCTTT.

The genes are TRBV20-1 and TRBJ1-2; D not resolved. Trimming removed 0 bases from V and 4 bases from J, with 12 bases in between. The germline gives CDR1 DFQATT, CDR2 SNEGSKA (reference sequence). The CDR3 consists of 14 residues. Here the CDR3 reads CSARDRILSYGYTF. In DNA form, the CDR3 reads TGCAGTGCTAGAGACAGGATTCTTTCCTATGGCTACACCTTC.

V usage is TRBV11-2 and J usage is TRBJ2-5, with 10 positions matching TRBD1. J gave up 4 bases and V 5 bases, and 13 bases lay outside the gene matches. This CDR3 has 17 amino acids. In germline, CDR1 is SGHAT, CDR2 FQNNGV. The CDR3 sequence: CASSPSGQGSGRETQYF. CDR3 DNA sequence: TGTGCCAGCAGCCCCTCGGGACAGGGGAGCGGGAGAGAGACCCAGTACTTC.

In its sample, this clonotype was seen a few times. The chain has TRBV20-1 and TRBJ2-2; 9 positions match TRBD2. From germline, CDR1 is DFQATT and CDR2 SNEGSKA (reference sequence). CDR3 size: 12 residues. Germline trimming cut 7 bases from V and 3 bases from J; bases unmatched to any gene: 0. CDR3 loop: CSGTSDTGELFF. CDR3 sequence (DNA): TGCAGTGGGACTAGCGACACCGGGGAGCTGTTTTTT.

This chain uses TRBV20-1 with TRBJ1-2; the D is unclear. The germline gives CDR1 DFQATT, CDR2 SNEGSKA (reference sequence). Trimming removed 1 base at V and 7 bases at J, with 13 bases between. This CDR3 comprises 13 residues. Here the CDR3 DNA reads TGCAGTGCTAGAGGCCAGGAGGAGACTGGCTACACCTTC. Its translation: CSARGQEETGYTF.

V gene TRBV28 combines with J gene TRBJ1-5; the D is unclear. The CDR3 extends over 13 amino acids. Germline CDR1 and CDR2: MDHEN and SYDVKM. The germline V and J ends were trimmed by 3 bases and 4 bases, with 7 bases remaining between them. CDR3 nucleotide sequence: TGTGCCAGCAGTTTTGGGATAAATCAGCCCCAGCATTTT. It is translated as CASSFGINQPQHF.

V and J are TRBV7-6 and TRBJ2-7; TRBD2 agrees at 8 bases. This CDR3 spans 13 amino acids. Germline assignment: CDR1 SGHVS and CDR2 FNYEAQ. The ends lost 5 bases at V and 3 bases at J; junction bases unmatched: 3. Written as DNA, the CDR3 is TGTGCCAGCAGCGCCGGGACTAGCTACGAGCAGTACTTC. Protein product: CASSAGTSYEQYF.

The V call is TRBV19, the J call TRBJ1-2; TRBD1 is a possible D gene (5 bases). Per the germline V gene, CDR1 is LNHDA and CDR2 is SQIVND (reference sequence). Trimming took off 3 bases at V and 2 bases at J, with 7 bases between the two ends. The CDR3 runs 13 residues. As DNA, the CDR3 is TGTGCCAGTAGTATGGGGCGGAACTATGGCTACACCTTC. Its translation: CASSMGRNYGYTF.

CDR3 coding DNA: TGCGCCAGCAGCCGTAGCGGACAAGAGACCCAGTACTTC. This gives the protein CASSRSGQETQYF. The chain joins TRBV5-1 to TRBJ2-5; TRBD2 might be the D (6 bases). From germline, CDR1 is SGHRS and CDR2 YFSETQ. CDR3 size: 13 residues. With 4 bases removed from V and 2 bases from J, the gap between germline ends came to 9 bases.